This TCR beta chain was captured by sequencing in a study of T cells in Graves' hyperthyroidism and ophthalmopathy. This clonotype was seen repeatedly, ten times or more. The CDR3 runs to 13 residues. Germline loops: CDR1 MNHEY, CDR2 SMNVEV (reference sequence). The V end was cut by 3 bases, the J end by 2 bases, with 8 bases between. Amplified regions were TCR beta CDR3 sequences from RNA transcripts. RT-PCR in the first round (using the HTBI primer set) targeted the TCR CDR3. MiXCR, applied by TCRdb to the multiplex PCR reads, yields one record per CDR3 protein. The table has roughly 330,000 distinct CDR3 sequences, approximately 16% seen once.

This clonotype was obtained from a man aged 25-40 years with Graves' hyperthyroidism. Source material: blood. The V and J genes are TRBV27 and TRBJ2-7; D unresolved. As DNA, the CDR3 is TGTGCCAGCAGTTTGATTCCCCCCTACGAGCAGTACTTC. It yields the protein CASSLIPPYEQYF.